The text below deals with one T cell receptor beta chain. What it binds is unknown. The entry originates in a study of PD-1 blockade in classical Hodgkin lymphoma. Study at large: Patients received nivolumab 3 mg/kg intravenously every 2 weeks. Overall study results and limits: When set against healthy donors, newly diagnosed patients were reported to show lower baseline TCR diversity.

The repertoire was sequenced with immunoSEQ multiplex PCR; TCRdb's copy has only in-frame clones and lacks some. In the table there are approximately 89,000 clones, around 80% of which are singletons. The CDR3 is 13 residues long. The V end lost 2 bases, the J end lost 6 bases, and 9 bases lay between the germline ends. Germline CDR1 and CDR2: ENHRY and SYGVKD. Autologous stem cell transplantation was followed by relapse in every patient, and brentuximab vedotin exposure varied. J is TRBJ2-3 and V is TRBV10-3, with D maybe TRBD2 (5 bases). The sample in question was peripheral blood mononuclear cells (PBMCs), obtained at baseline. The TCR originated in a human donor with classical Hodgkin lymphoma. The CDR3 DNA follows: TGTGCCATCAGTGAGCTTGAGCGGGATACGCAGTATTTT. Its translation is CAISELERDTQYF.